Below, 4 T cell receptor beta chains from the same sample are listed, as sequenced in a study of T-cell reconstitution after alpha-beta-depleted transplantation in children. Unique molecular identifiers were built into the TCRbeta library. TCRdb re-called the PCR reads with MiXCR, one entry per CDR3 protein. The sample has 240,000 or so distinct CDR3 sequences; approximately 8.9% are singletons. Material: PBMCs, mostly from graft donor cells, obtained 180 days after TCRalphabeta/CD19-depleted stem cell transplant. Receptor source: a male patient younger than 18 who had a stem cell transplant for acute lymphoblastic leukemia, so the T cells may come from the graft donor.

Regarding this clonotype: Since a much larger clone is just one base distant, this may be a read error. The chain is built from TRBV28 and TRBJ1-5; the D gene is possibly TRBD1 (5 bases). V was clipped by 2 bases and J by 3 bases, with 11 bases between them. Germline lookup yields CDR1 MDHEN and CDR2 SYDVKM. This CDR3 is built from 15 residues. Written as DNA, the CDR3 is TGTGCCAGCAGTTTAGCCGACAGCAACAATCAGCCCCAGCATTTT. Protein: CASSLADSNNQPQHF. The variable domain in full, completed from reference TRBV28 and TRBJ1-5, reads DVKVTQSSRYLVKRTGEKVFLECVQDMDHENMFWYRQDPGLGLRLIYFSYDVKMKEKGDIPEGYSVSREKKERFSLILESASTNQTSMYLCASSLADSNNQPQHFGDGTRLSIL.

In this sample, this clonotype turned up many times. The gene calls are TRBV2 and TRBJ2-1; perhaps TRBD2 as D (5 bases). The germline V gene encodes CDR1 SNHLY and CDR2 FYNNEI. The CDR3 loop spans 16 amino acids. V was trimmed by 6 bases and J by 2 bases, leaving 17 bases between them. In nucleotides, the CDR3 is TGTGCCAGCAGGAACACTCCGCTAGCCCCCTACAATGAGCAGTTCTTC. Protein product: CASRNTPLAPYNEQFF. The whole variable domain, remainder taken from reference TRBV2 and TRBJ2-1, is EPEVTQTPSHQVTQMGQEVILRCVPISNHLYFYWYRQILGQKVEFLVSFYNNEISEKSEIFDDQFSVERPDGSNFTLKIRSTKLEDSAMYFCASRNTPLAPYNEQFFGPGTRLTVL.

This clonotype was found many times. The chain carries TRBV20-1 and TRBJ1-5; D might be TRBD1 (5 bases). Germline CDR1 and CDR2: DFQATT and SNEGSKA (reference sequence). The CDR3 covers 13 residues. Between the trimmed V and J ends, which lost 5 bases and 1 base, there was a span of 9 bases. CDR3 nucleotides: TGCAGTGCTTCCTGGGGGAGCAATCAGCCCCAGCATTTT. It encodes CSASWGSNQPQHF.

This clonotype appeared many times. The gene calls are TRBV2 and TRBJ2-3, with TRBD1 identical over 11 bases. V shed 5 bases, J shed 2 bases, and the junction held 3 bases outside the gene matches. Germline CDR1 and CDR2: SNHLY and FYNNEI. This CDR3 has 15 amino acids. CDR3 protein: CASSWTGGNTDTQYF. For the CDR3, the DNA is TGTGCCAGCAGTTGGACAGGGGGCAACACAGATACGCAGTATTTT.